The present T cell receptor (beta chain) was sequenced within a study of early T cells in non-severe SARS-CoV-2 infection. Overall study context: With bulk RNA from unsorted whole blood as input, sequencing yielded unpaired chains. General study results and limits: CD4 and private specificities were missed by VDJdb matching, which favored anti-spike CD8 responses.

This clonotype was counted only a few times. Antigen unknown. The TCR library protocol attached unique molecular identifiers to the individual cDNA molecules. Each CDR3 protein is one row after TCRdb ran MiXCR on the 5' RACE reads. The table lists approximately 76,000 distinct CDR3 sequences, about 12% of them singletons, with roughly 2.6% in the top ten. The clonotype originates from an adult who was a healthcare worker with PCR-confirmed SARS-CoV-2 infection or an uninfected control (not recorded which). Material for sequencing was whole blood.

CDR3 protein: CASLPRARTDNSPLHF. In DNA, the CDR3 is TGCGCCAGCCTCCCCCGCGCCCGGACGGACAATTCACCCCTCCACTTT. The chain employs TRBV10-2 and TRBJ1-6; D remains ambiguous. Trimming shortened V by 8 bases and J by 7 bases, and 21 bases separated the two germline ends. CDR3 size: 16 residues. Germline-derived CDR1 and CDR2 are WSHSY and SAAADI.